One and the same sample provided the 2 T cell receptor beta chains below, sequenced in a study of breast tumors, draining lymph nodes, adjacent tissues. Breast cancer patients provided tissue from their axillary draining lymph nodes. TCRdb analysed the multiplex PCR reads with MiXCR anew, one entry per CDR3 protein. Of 85,000 to 130,000 distinct CDR3 sequences in the sample, about 20% are singletons; the top ten hold over 1%. The material sequenced was axillary lymph node tissue. The receptors shown here come from a female donor with breast cancer. Some clones in this sample may be carry-over from other donors' samples.

The gene calls are TRBV5-1 and TRBJ2-6, with D uncertain. Germline lookup yields CDR1 SGHRS and CDR2 YFSETQ. V was clipped by 0 bases and J by 0 bases, with 10 bases between them. The CDR3 sequence is 17 residues long. In nucleotides, the CDR3 is TGCGCCAGCAGCTTGGGCAGGAGACGCTCTGGGGCCAACGTCCTGACTTTC. It is translated as CASSLGRRRSGANVLTF.

This clonotype was observed at least ten times. The chain carries TRBV12-3 or TRBV12-4 and TRBJ1-6; TRBD1 matches 8 bases. Losses at the gene ends were 3 bases for V and 7 bases for J; bases not matched to a gene: 5. The CDR3 has 15 residues. Here the CDR3 DNA reads TGTGCCAGCAGTTTGGGGGGACAGGTAAATTCACCCCTCCACTTT. Encoded protein: CASSLGGQVNSPLHF.